A single sample is the source of the 10 T cell receptor beta chains below, sequenced in a study of radiotherapy plus CTLA-4 blockade in lung cancer. Sequenced by immunoSEQ multiplex PCR; TCRdb stores in-frame clones only, minus some. Counted here are 65,000 to 100,000 clones, roughly four fifths occurring once; the ten biggest clones make up roughly 0.8%. The material sequenced was peripheral blood, taken from a patient treated with radiotherapy plus ipilimumab. The source of these receptors is a human donor with non-small cell lung cancer who had stable disease on radiotherapy plus ipilimumab.

This clone appeared a single time. J is TRBJ2-1 and V is TRBV11-2, with 7 bases that match TRBD2. Germline V gene sequence: CDR1 SGHAT, CDR2 FQNNGV. J gave up 5 bases and V 6 bases, and 7 bases lay outside the gene matches. This CDR3 contains 14 residues. The CDR3 loop is CASRSGGLDNEQFF. The CDR3 DNA reads TGTGCCAGCAGATCGGGGGGTTTGGACAATGAGCAGTTCTTC.

J is TRBJ2-3 and V is TRBV29-1; 11 bases are a match to TRBD1. The CDR3 is 16 residues long. Germline CDR1 is SQVTM and CDR2 is ANQGSEA. V was clipped by 4 bases and J by 5 bases; unmatched bases: 11. DNA of the CDR3: TGCAGCGTTGCACACTCCGGGACAGGGGGTGGAGATACGCAGTATTTT. Its translation is CSVAHSGTGGGDTQYF.

The chain carries TRBV4-1 and TRBJ2-2; the match to TRBD2 covers 9 bases. CDR1 and CDR2 from the germline V gene are MGHRA and YSYEKL. The CDR3 spans 17 residues. V lost 4 bases to trimming and J lost 6 bases; unmatched junction nucleotides: 12. The CDR3 is CASSLSGGPPFSGELFF. In nucleotides, the CDR3 is TGCGCCAGCAGCCTTAGCGGGGGCCCCCCCTTCTCCGGGGAGCTGTTTTTT.

The genes are TRBV30 and TRBJ1-5, with 7 positions matching TRBD1. The CDR3 covers 15 residues. Germline-derived CDR1 and CDR2 are GTSNPN and SVGIG (reference sequence). Trimming at V came to 0 bases and at J to 4 bases, leaving 6 bases not matched to a gene. DNA of the CDR3: TGTGCCTGGAGTGTACGGAACAGGGGAAATCAGCCCCAGCATTTT. Protein: CAWSVRNRGNQPQHF.

This clone was picked up a small number of times. Other DNA sequences from this sample encode an identical CDR3 as well. CDR3 region: CASSPSGDEQFF. The CDR3 DNA reads as TGTGCCAGCTCACCTTCAGGGGATGAGCAGTTCTTC. The chain carries TRBV18 and TRBJ2-1; maybe TRBD1 (6 bases). CDR1 and CDR2 from the germline V gene are KGHSH and LQKENI. V was trimmed by 3 bases and J by 8 bases, leaving 8 bases between them. The CDR3 is 12 residues long. The full variable domain, in which reference TRBV18 and TRBJ2-1 provide the parts outside the CDR3, is NAGVMQNPRHLVRRRGQEARLRCSPMKGHSHVYWYRQLPEEGLKFMVYLQKENIIDESGMPKERFSAEFPKEGPSILRIQQVVRGDSAAYFCASSPSGDEQFFGPGTRLTVL.

The J gene is TRBJ2-1, the V gene TRBV18; D gene uncertain. The germline V and J ends were trimmed by 4 bases and 5 bases, with 3 bases remaining between them. Germline loops: CDR1 KGHSH, CDR2 LQKENI. This CDR3 has 11 residues. CDR3 bases: TGTGCCAGCTCACGGGACAATGAGCAGTTCTTC. Translated: CASSRDNEQFF.

This chain connects TRBV28 to TRBJ2-7; 13 nucleotides agree with TRBD2. There are 17 residues in the CDR3. V lost 4 bases and J lost 1; bases outside the gene matches: 7. Germline-derived CDR1 and CDR2 are MDHEN and SYDVKM. CDR3 amino acids: CASSSYRLAGGSYEQYF. CDR3 nucleotides: TGTGCCAGCAGTTCCTACCGACTAGCGGGGGGATCCTACGAGCAGTACTTC.

The chain employs TRBV18 and TRBJ2-5; D ambiguous. CDR1 KGHSH and CDR2 LQKENI come from the germline V gene. Trimming cost V 0 bases and J 4 bases, with 12 bases left between them. CDR3 length: 15 amino acids. CDR3 coding DNA: TGTGCCAGCTCACCACCCGGCGAAGTGAGAGAGACCCAGTACTTC. Amino acids: CASSPPGEVRETQYF.

V usage is TRBV7-6 and J usage is TRBJ2-4; 8 bases agree with TRBD2. Germline-derived CDR1 and CDR2 are SGHVS and FNYEAQ. The CDR3 spans 15 residues. The trim removed 4 bases at V and 5 bases at J, leaving 7 bases unmatched. CDR3: CASSSRPGGENIQYF. CDR3 DNA: TGTGCCAGCAGCTCCCGACCGGGGGGGGAAAACATTCAGTACTTC.

The rearrangement joins TRBV5-1 to TRBJ2-5; D unresolved. CDR1 SGHRS and CDR2 YFSETQ come from the germline V gene. Trimming cost V 3 bases and J 5 bases, with 11 bases left between them. CDR3 length equals 13 residues. The CDR3 sequence is CASSSVVRETQYF. CDR3 in DNA: TGCGCCAGCAGCTCGGTGGTGCGGGAGACCCAGTACTTC.